The 24 T cell receptor beta chains below were found in one sample sequenced in a study of graft-versus-host responses after intestinal transplantation. The antigens these receptors bind are not known. Only in-frame clones appear in the TCRdb table, and some are missing; sequencing was by immunoSEQ multiplex PCR. The data show tens of thousands of clones, just under 95% seen once. The specimen comprised unstimulated CD8+ T cells sorted from spleen or lymph node cells, sampled before intestinal transplant. These receptors all stem from a human donor who received an intestinal transplant.

The rearrangement uses TRBV5-8 and TRBJ2-7; 7 bases agree with TRBD1. The CDR3 contains 13 residues. The germline CDR1 and CDR2 sequences are SGHTS and YDEGEE. V lost 7 bases to trimming and J lost 3 bases; unmatched junction nucleotides: 7. This CDR3 is CASPRQGIYEQYF. The CDR3 DNA sequence: TGTGCCAGCCCCCGACAGGGAATCTACGAGCAGTACTTC.

The chain couples TRBV15 to TRBJ2-7; 9 nucleotides agree with TRBD2. This CDR3 is 15 amino acids long. J gave up 2 bases and V 2 bases, and 4 bases lay outside the gene matches. CDR1 LNHNV and CDR2 YYDKDF come from the germline V gene (reference sequence). CDR3 amino acids: CATSRIAGETYEQYF. CDR3 bases: TGTGCCACCAGCAGAATAGCGGGAGAGACCTACGAGCAGTACTTC.

V is TRBV11-2 and J is TRBJ2-5, with D hard to call. The V end was cut by 6 bases, the J end by 5 bases, with 10 bases between. The CDR3 length is 12 residues. From germline, CDR1 is SGHAT and CDR2 FQNNGV. CDR3 bases: TGTGCCAGCAGAACGTTTAGTGAGACCCAGTACTTC. Translating gives CASRTFSETQYF.

The rearrangement links TRBV27 to TRBJ2-1; no definite D call. V dropped 0 bases and J dropped 8 bases, with 8 bases sitting between them. The CDR3 is made up of 13 amino acids. CDR1 MNHEY and CDR2 SMNVEV come from the germline V gene (reference sequence). The CDR3 sequence is CASSLSSTHEQFF. The CDR3 DNA reads as TGTGCCAGCAGTTTATCTAGCACCCATGAGCAGTTCTTC.

This clone has a single count. The chain combines TRBV6-5 with TRBJ1-2, with D maybe TRBD1 (5 bases). This CDR3 has 13 amino acids. Deletions cut 2 bases from V and 8 bases from J, with 12 bases between. CDR1 MNHEY and CDR2 SVGAGI come from the germline V gene. Written as DNA, the CDR3 is TGTGCCAGCAGTTACGGCAGGGCGGGGGGCTACACCTTC. This sequence encodes CASSYGRAGGYTF.

The chain employs TRBV19 and TRBJ1-2; 7 bases are shared with TRBD1. J gave up 7 bases and V 4 bases, and 3 bases lay outside the gene matches. CDR1 LNHDA and CDR2 SQIVND come from the germline V gene (reference sequence). The CDR3 is made up of 12 amino acids. The CDR3 DNA sequence: TGTGCCAGTAGTACGCGACAGGGTGGCTACACCTTC. Translation: CASSTRQGGYTF.

This chain uses TRBV4-1 with TRBJ2-5; 11 positions match TRBD2. Judging by the DNA end, TRBJ2-7 fits better; the J call may be wrong. Germline CDR1 reads MGHRA; CDR2 reads YSYEKL. This CDR3 has 15 amino acids. The CDR3: CASSQGLAETYEQYF. CDR3 in DNA: TGCGCCAGCAGCCAGGGACTAGCGGAAACCTACGAGCAGTACTTC.

This chain connects TRBV11-2 to TRBJ1-2; maybe TRBD1 (5 bases). CDR1 SGHAT and CDR2 FQNNGV come from the germline V gene. V lost 4 bases and J lost 4, with 10 bases in between. The CDR3 spans 13 residues. CDR3 nucleotide sequence: TGTGCCAGCAGCTCAGGGATAGGCTATGGCTACACCTTC. As protein: CASSSGIGYGYTF.

CDR3 in DNA: TGTGCCAGCAGTTACGGACAGGGGAGCACTGAAGCTTTCTTT. Translated, it gives CASSYGQGSTEAFF. The rearrangement links TRBV27 to TRBJ1-1; 9 nucleotides line up with TRBD1. The germline CDR1 and CDR2 sequences are MNHEY and SMNVEV (reference sequence). The ends lost 4 bases at V and 4 bases at J; junction bases unmatched: 4. CDR3 length: 14 amino acids.

The gene calls are TRBV2 and TRBJ2-4, with 7 bases that match TRBD2. V was clipped by 6 bases and J by 0 bases; unmatched bases: 5. The CDR3 extends over 15 amino acids. Germline lookup yields CDR1 SNHLY and CDR2 FYNNEI. DNA of the CDR3: TGTGCCAGCAGGGGACTAAAAACAGCCAAAAACATTCAGTACTTC. Translated: CASRGLKTAKNIQYF.

The chain is built from TRBV30 and TRBJ2-2; 7 nucleotides align to TRBD1. Trimming at V came to 6 bases and at J to 1 base, leaving 5 bases not matched to a gene. The CDR3 has 14 amino acids. Looked up from germline, CDR1 is GTSNPN and CDR2 is SVGIG (reference sequence). CDR3 sequence (DNA): TGTGCCTGTACCGGGACAGAGAACACCGGGGAGCTGTTTTTT. Protein sequence: CACTGTENTGELFF.

The rearrangement joins TRBV30 to TRBJ1-2; 7 nucleotides align to TRBD1. V was pared by 5 bases and J by 0 bases, with 9 bases of the junction left unmatched. Germline CDR1 and CDR2: GTSNPN and SVGIG (reference sequence). There are 15 residues in the CDR3. The CDR3 DNA follows: TGTGCCTGGCTGGGCCTACAGGGGACTAACTATGGCTACACCTTC. Translating gives CAWLGLQGTNYGYTF.

This clone was seen only once. The chain uses TRBV19 and TRBJ1-5; D might be TRBD1 (5 bases). Germline V gives CDR1 LNHDA, CDR2 SQIVND (reference sequence). The CDR3 has 13 amino acids. Trimming removed 4 bases at V and 3 bases at J, with 7 bases between. This CDR3 reads CASSTGNNQPQHF. The DNA of the CDR3 is TGTGCCAGTAGTACAGGGAACAATCAGCCCCAGCATTTT.

The DNA for the CDR3 is TGCGCCAGCAGCCAAGAGCCGGGGATGAACACTGAAGCTTTCTTT. The encoded protein is CASSQEPGMNTEAFF. The chain employs TRBV4-3 and TRBJ1-1; D is undetermined. CDR1 LGHNA and CDR2 YSLEER come from the germline V gene. V dropped 0 bases and J dropped 0 bases, with 8 bases sitting between them. The CDR3 covers 15 residues.

This chain joins TRBV28 and TRBJ2-5, with D perhaps matching TRBD2 (5 bases). V lost 1 base to trimming and J lost 4 bases, with 10 bases between them. In germline, CDR1 is MDHEN, CDR2 SYDVKM. The CDR3 is 14 residues long. In DNA form, the CDR3 reads TGTGCCAGCAGTTTATCGGGGATAGGAGAGACCCAGTACTTC. This sequence encodes CASSLSGIGETQYF.

The chain is built from TRBV11-2 and TRBJ1-1; a possible D gene is TRBD1 (6 bases). This CDR3 spans 14 amino acids. CDR1 and CDR2 from the germline V gene are SGHAT and FQNNGV. V dropped 0 bases and J dropped 7 bases, with 12 bases sitting between them. CDR3 loop: CASSLDSWGREAFF. CDR3 bases: TGTGCCAGCAGCTTAGATTCGTGGGGGCGTGAAGCTTTCTTT.

The rearrangement links TRBV11-2 to TRBJ2-1, with 7 bases aligning to TRBD2. This CDR3 spans 13 amino acids. CDR1 is SGHAT and CDR2 is FQNNGV in the germline V gene. The V and J ends lost 6 bases and 5 bases, in that order; junction bases with no gene match: 4. The DNA for the CDR3 is TGTGCCAGCAGACCTCGGGGGGACAATGAGCAGTTCTTC. Its protein is CASRPRGDNEQFF.

This rearrangement joins TRBV30 to TRBJ1-1, with 10 bases matching TRBD1. There are 15 residues in the CDR3. Germline assignment: CDR1 GTSNPN and CDR2 SVGIG (reference sequence). Trimming at V came to 1 base and at J to 6 bases, leaving 8 bases not matched to a gene. The CDR3: CAWSAPGQGIAEAFF. The CDR3 nucleotides read TGTGCCTGGAGTGCTCCGGGACAGGGGATCGCTGAAGCTTTCTTT. Filled out from reference TRBV30 and TRBJ1-1, the complete variable domain reads SQTIHQWPATLVQPVGSPLSLECTVEGTSNPNLYWYRQAAGRGLQLLFYSVGIGQISSEVPQNLSASRPQDRQFILSSKKLLLSDSGFYLCAWSAPGQGIAEAFFGQGTRLTVV.

This chain links TRBV5-6 with TRBJ2-1; D is unresolved. From germline, CDR1 is SGHDT and CDR2 YYEEEE. The CDR3 contains 11 residues. V was pared by 2 bases and J by 8 bases, with 5 bases between. The CDR3 DNA sequence: TGTGCCAGCAGCTTCTTTCATGAGCAGTTCTTC. Translating gives CASSFFHEQFF. Together with reference TRBV5-6 and TRBJ2-1, the CDR3 gives the full variable domain: DAGVTQSPTHLIKTRGQQVTLRCSPKSGHDTVSWYQQALGQGPQFIFQYYEEEERQRGNFPDRFSGHQFPNYSSELNVNALLLGDSALYLCASSFFHEQFFGPGTRLTVL.

The chain joins TRBV25-1 to TRBJ2-5; D is unclear. This CDR3 has 13 amino acids. Germline V CDR1 and CDR2: MGHDK, SYGVNS. V was pared by 3 bases and J by 5 bases, with 10 bases between. CDR3 sequence: CASSDLSGETQYF. As DNA, the CDR3 is TGTGCCAGCAGTGATCTTTCAGGCGAGACCCAGTACTTC.

This clone was detected only a few times. The V call is TRBV30, the J call TRBJ2-3; a weak D match, TRBD1 (5 bases). V lost 4 bases to trimming and J lost 5 bases, with 16 bases between them. CDR3 length equals 14 residues. CDR1 GTSNPN and CDR2 SVGIG come from the germline V gene (reference sequence). The CDR3 spells CAWKEEGAKDTQYF. The CDR3 DNA sequence: TGTGCCTGGAAGGAAGAAGGGGCCAAAGATACGCAGTATTTT.

This clone turned up a few times. This chain connects TRBV2 to TRBJ1-1; D perhaps matches TRBD1 (6 bases). The germline V gene encodes CDR1 SNHLY and CDR2 FYNNEI. This CDR3 region has 16 residues. V was pared by 2 bases and J by 0 bases, with 13 bases between. The CDR3 DNA reads as TGTGCCAGCAGTGAACTAGGGGGATCCATGAACACTGAAGCTTTCTTT. Translating it yields CASSELGGSMNTEAFF.

The genes are TRBV9 and TRBJ2-7, with 14 bases lining up with TRBD2. Germline assignment: CDR1 SGDLS and CDR2 YYNGEE. V lost 3 bases and J lost 3; bases outside the gene matches: 2. The CDR3 runs to 15 residues. DNA of the CDR3: TGTGCCAGCAGCGCCGGGACTAGCGGGAGCTACGAGCAGTACTTC. As protein: CASSAGTSGSYEQYF.

The chain links TRBV19 to TRBJ1-2, with D possibly being TRBD1 (6 bases). V gave up 6 bases and J gave up 1 base, with 12 bases separating them. Germline assignment: CDR1 LNHDA and CDR2 SQIVND (reference sequence). The CDR3 length is 14 residues. CDR3 nucleotides: TGTGCCAGTAGCTTAGGACAGATTAACTATGGCTACACCTTC. Its translation: CASSLGQINYGYTF.